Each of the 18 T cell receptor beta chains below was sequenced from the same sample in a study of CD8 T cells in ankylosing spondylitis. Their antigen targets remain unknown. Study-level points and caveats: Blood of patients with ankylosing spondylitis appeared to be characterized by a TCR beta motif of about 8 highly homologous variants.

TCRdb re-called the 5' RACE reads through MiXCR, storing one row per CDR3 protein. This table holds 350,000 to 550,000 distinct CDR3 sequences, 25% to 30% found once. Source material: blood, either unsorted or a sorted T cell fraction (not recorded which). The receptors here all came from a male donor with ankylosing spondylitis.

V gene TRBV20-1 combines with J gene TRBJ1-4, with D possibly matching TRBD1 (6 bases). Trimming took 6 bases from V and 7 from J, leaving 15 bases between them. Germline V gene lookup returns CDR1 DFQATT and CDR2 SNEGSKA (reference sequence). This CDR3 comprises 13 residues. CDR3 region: CSARRGAFEKLFF. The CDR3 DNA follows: TGCAGTGCCCGGCGGGGGGCCTTTGAAAAACTGTTTTTT.

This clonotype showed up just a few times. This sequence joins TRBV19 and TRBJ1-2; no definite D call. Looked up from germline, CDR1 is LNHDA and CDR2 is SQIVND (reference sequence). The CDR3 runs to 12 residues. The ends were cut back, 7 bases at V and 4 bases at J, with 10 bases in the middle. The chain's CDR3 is CASNDNFYGYTF. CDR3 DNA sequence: TGTGCCAGTAATGATAACTTCTATGGCTACACCTTC.

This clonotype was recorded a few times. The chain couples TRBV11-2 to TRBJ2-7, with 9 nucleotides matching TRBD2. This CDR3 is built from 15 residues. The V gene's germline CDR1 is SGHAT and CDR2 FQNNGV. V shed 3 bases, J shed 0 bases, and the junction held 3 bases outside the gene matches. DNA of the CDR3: TGTGCCAGCAGCTTTAGCGGGGGAAGCTCCTACGAGCAGTACGTC. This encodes CASSFSGGSSYEQYV.

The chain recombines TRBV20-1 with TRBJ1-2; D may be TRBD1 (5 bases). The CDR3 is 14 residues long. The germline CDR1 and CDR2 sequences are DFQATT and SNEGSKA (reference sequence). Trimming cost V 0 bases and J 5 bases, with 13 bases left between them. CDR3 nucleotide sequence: TGCAGTGCTAGAGATACCGGGACGGCTTATGGCTACACCTTC. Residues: CSARDTGTAYGYTF.

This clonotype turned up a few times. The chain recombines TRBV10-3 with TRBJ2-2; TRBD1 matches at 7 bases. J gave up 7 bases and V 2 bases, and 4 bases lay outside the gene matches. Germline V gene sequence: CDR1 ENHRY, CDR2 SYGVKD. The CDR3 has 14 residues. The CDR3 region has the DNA TGTGCCATCAGTGAGGACAGGGACGGCGGGGAGCTGTTTTTT. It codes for CAISEDRDGGELFF.

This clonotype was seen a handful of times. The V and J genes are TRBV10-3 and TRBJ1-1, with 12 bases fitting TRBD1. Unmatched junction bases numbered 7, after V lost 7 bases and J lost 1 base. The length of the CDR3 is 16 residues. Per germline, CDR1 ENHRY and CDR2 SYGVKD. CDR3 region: CAINGTGGIRNTEAFF. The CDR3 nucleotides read TGTGCCATCAATGGGACAGGGGGCATTAGGAACACTGAAGCTTTCTTT.

The CDR3 sequence: CASSVGTPSYEQYF. The CDR3 nucleotides read TGTGCCAGCAGCGTAGGAACGCCCTCCTACGAGCAGTACTTC. J is TRBJ2-7 and V is TRBV9; D gene ambiguous. CDR1 and CDR2 from the germline V gene are SGDLS and YYNGEE. V was cut by 0 bases and J by 0 bases, with 7 bases left in between. This CDR3 is built from 14 residues.

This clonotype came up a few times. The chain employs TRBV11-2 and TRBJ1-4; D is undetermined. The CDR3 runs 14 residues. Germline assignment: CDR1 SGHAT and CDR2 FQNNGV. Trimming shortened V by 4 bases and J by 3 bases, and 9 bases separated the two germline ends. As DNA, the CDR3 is TGTGCCAGCAGCTCCCCGGATTCTAATGAAAAACTGTTTTTT. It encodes CASSSPDSNEKLFF.

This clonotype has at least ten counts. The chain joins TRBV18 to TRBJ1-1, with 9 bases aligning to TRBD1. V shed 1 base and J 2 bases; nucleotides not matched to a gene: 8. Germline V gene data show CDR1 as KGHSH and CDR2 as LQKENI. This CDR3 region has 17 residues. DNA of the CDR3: TGTGCCAGCTCACCACGGGGACAGGGCCACGCTAACACTGAAGCTTTCTTT. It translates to CASSPRGQGHANTEAFF.

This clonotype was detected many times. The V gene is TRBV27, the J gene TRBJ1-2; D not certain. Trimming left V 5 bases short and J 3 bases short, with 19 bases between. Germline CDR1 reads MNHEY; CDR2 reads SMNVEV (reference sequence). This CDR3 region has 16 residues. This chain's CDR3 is CASSQAPMVGHYGYTF. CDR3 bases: TGTGCCAGCAGTCAAGCCCCCATGGTCGGTCACTATGGCTACACCTTC.

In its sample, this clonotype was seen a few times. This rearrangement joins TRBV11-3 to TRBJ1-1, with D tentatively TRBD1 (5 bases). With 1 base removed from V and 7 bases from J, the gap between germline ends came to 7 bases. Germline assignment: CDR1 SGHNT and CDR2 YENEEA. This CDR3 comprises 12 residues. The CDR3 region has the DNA TGTGCCAGCAGCTTAGTACAGGATGAAGCTTTCTTT. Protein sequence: CASSLVQDEAFF. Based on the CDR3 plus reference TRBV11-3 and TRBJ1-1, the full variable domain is EAGVVQSPRYKIIEKKQPVAFWCNPISGHNTLYWYLQNLGQGPELLIRYENEEAVDDSQLPKDRFSAERLKGVDSTLKIQPAELGDSAVYLCASSLVQDEAFFGQGTRLTVV.

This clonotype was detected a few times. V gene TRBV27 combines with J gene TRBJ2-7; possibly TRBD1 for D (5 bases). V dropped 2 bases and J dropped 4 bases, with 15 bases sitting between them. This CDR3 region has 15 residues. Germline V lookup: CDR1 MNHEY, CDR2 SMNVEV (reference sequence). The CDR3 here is CASSLRAGQGYEQYF. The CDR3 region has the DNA TGTGCCAGCAGTTTAAGGGCAGGGCAAGGGTACGAGCAGTACTTC.

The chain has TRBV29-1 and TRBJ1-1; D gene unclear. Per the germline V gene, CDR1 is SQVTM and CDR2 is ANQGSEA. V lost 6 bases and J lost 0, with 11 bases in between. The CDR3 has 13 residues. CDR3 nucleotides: TGCAGCGTGAGCCCAAGCCTGAACACTGAAGCTTTCTTT. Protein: CSVSPSLNTEAFF.

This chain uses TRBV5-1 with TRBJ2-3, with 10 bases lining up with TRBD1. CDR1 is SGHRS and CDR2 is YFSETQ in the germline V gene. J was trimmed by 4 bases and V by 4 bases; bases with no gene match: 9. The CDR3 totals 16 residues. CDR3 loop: CASSLMGQGNADTQYF. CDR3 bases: TGCGCCAGCAGCCTGATGGGACAGGGGAATGCAGATACGCAGTATTTT.

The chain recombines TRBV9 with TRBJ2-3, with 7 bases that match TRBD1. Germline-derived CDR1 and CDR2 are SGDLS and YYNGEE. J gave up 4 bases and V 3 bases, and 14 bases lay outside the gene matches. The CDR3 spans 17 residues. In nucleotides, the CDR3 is TGTGCCAGCAGCGCCTACAGGGGAGAGGGGGCCCCAGATACGCAGTATTTT. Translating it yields CASSAYRGEGAPDTQYF.

CDR3 nucleotide sequence: TGTGCCATTTTAGCGGGAGAGAATACCAAGTTCTCCTACAATGAGCAGTTCTTC. Residues: CAILAGENTKFSYNEQFF. The chain has TRBV10-3 and TRBJ2-1; 9 bases match TRBD2. With 9 bases clipped from V and 0 bases from J, the junction kept 15 bases outside the gene matches. Germline CDR1 and CDR2: ENHRY and SYGVKD. There are 18 residues in the CDR3.

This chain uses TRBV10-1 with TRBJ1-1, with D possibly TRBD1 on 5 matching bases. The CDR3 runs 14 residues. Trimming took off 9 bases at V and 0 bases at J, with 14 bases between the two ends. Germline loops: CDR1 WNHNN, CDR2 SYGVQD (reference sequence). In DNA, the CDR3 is TGCGCCAGTCGGGGGGGTCCCCTGAACACTGAAGCTTTCTTT. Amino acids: CASRGGPLNTEAFF.

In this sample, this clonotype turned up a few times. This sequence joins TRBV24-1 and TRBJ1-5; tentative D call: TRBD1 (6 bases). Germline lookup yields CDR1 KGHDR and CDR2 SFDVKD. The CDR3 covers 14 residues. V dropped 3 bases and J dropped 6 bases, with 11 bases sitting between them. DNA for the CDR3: TGTGCCACCAGTGATACAGGGTCCGGTCAGCCCCAGCATTTT. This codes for CATSDTGSGQPQHF.